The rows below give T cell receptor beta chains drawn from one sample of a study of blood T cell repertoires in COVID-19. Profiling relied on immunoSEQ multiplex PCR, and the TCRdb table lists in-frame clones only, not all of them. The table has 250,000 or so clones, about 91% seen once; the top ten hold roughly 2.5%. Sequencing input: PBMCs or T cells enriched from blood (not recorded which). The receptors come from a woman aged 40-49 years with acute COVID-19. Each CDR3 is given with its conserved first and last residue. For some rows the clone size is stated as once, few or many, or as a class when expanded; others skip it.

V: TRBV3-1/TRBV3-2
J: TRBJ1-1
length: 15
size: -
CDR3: CASSPSGGRGTEAFF

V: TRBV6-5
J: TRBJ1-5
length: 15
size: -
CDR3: CASRMPGIQNQPQHF

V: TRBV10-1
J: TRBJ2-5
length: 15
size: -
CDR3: CASSGTGDGRETQYF

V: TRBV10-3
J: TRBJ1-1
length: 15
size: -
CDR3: CAISKKIPGVTEAFF

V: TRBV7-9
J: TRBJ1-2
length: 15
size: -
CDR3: CASSRSGTGGYGYTF

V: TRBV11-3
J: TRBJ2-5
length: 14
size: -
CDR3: CASSDWDSQETQYF

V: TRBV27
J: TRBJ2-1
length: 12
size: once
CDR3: CASSPPSREQFF

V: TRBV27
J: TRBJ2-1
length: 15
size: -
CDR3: CASRLSGRASGEQFF

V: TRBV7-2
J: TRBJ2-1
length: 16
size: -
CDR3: CASSSSGTGGNNEQFF

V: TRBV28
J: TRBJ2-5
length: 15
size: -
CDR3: CASSLSSGGQETQYF

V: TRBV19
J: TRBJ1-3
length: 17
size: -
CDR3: CASSIPWTGGSGNTIYF

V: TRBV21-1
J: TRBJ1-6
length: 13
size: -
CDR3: CASSSRPGLRLHF

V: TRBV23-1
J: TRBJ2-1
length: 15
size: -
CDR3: CASSRRRGSRNEQFF

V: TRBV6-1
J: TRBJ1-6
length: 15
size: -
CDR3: CASSERESFTRSLHF

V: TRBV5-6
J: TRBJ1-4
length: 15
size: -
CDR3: CASSSYRGIGEKLFF

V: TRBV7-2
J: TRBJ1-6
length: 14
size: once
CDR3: CASSSRQGKSPLHF

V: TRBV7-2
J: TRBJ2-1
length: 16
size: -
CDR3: CASSPGGVRSYNEQFF

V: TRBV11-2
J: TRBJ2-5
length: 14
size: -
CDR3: CASSLNRGGETQYF

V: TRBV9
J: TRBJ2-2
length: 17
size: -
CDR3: CASSVAGTSGKGGELFF

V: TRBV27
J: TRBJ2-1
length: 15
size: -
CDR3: CASSLLLGGDNEQFF

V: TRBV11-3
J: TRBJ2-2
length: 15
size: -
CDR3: CASSPSAEGTRELFF

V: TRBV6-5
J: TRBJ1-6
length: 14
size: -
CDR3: CASSRDRVDSPLHF

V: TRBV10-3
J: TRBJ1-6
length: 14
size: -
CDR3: CAISGTGDHSPLHF

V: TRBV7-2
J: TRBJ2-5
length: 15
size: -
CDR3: CASSLFTTGVETQYF

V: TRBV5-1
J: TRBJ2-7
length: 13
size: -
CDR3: CASSYDGSYEQYF

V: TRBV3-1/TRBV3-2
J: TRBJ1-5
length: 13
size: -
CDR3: CASSRQSNQPQHF

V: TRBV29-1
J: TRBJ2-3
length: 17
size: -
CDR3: CSVDRGFGRLSTDTQYF

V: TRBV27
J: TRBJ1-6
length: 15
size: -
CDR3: CASSLDRQLNSPLHF

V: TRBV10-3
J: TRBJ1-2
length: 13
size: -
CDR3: CATRSGSTEGYTF

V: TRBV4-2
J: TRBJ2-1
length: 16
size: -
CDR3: CASSQAGTGGYNEQFF

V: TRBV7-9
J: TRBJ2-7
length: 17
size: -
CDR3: CASSLALSGTASYEQYF

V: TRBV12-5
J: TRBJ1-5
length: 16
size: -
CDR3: CASGLVVDRGSQPQHF

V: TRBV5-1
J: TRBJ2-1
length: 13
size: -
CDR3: CASSFTSVGQQFF

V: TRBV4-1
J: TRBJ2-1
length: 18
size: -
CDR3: CASSQERSRDTKYNEQFF

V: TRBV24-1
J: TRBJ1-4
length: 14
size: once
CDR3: CATGHRGRDEKLFF

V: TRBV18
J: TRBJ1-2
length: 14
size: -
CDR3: CASSLDRGGPGYTF

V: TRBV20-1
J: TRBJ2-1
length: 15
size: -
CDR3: CSASSGELIGNEQFF

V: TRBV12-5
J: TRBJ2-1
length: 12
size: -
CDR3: CASGNRDNEQFF

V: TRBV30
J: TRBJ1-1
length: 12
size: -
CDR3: CAWGTGGTEAFF

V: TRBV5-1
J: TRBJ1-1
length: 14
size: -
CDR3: CASSLSGKNTEAFF

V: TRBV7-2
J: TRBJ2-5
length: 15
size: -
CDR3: CASSFWTGGAETQYF

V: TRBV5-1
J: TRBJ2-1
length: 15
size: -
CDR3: CASSLRTSGIDEQFF

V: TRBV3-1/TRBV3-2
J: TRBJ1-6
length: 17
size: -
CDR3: CASSQDLGSSYNSPLHF

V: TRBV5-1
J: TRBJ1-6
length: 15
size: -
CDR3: CASSQDSSYNSPLHF

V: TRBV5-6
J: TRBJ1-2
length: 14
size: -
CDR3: CASRIRGRDYGYTF

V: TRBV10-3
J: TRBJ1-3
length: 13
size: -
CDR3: CATYHSSGNTIYF

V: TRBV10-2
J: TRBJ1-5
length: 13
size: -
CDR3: CASSDRVRQPQHF

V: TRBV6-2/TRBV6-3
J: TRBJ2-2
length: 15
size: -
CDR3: CASSPGLSRRGELFF

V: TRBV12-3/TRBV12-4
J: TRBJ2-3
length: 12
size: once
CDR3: CASSSQRDTQYF

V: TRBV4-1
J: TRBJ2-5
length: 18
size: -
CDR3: CASSQDPPGTGGRETQYF

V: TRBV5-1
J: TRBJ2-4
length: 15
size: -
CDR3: CASSLYGGEEDIQYF

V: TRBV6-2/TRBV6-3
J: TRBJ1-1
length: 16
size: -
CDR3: CASSSPIQGPVTEAFF

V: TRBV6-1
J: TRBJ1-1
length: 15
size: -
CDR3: CASSERPPRGTEAFF